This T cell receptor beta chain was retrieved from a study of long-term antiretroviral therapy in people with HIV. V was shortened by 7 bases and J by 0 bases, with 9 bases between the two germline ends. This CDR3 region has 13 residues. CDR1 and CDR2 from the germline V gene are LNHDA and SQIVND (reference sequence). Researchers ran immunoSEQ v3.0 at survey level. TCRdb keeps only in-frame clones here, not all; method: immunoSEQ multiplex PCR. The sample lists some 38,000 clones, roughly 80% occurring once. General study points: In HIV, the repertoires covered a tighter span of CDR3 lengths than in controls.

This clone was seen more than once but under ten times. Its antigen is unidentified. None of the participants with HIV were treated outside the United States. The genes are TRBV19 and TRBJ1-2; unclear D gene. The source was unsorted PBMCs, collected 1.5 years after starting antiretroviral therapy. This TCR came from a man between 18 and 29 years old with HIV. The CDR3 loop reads CASTLEPNYGYTF. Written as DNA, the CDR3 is TGTGCCAGTACCTTGGAACCTAACTATGGCTACACCTTC.